The table lists the clone carrying this TCR beta chain with many counts. Its target is unknown. Investigators excluded patients with uncontrolled infection, other autoimmune disease, pregnancy or lactation. PBMCs were obtained from roughly 10 ml fresh peripheral blood. In germline, CDR1 is LNHNV, CDR2 YYDKDF (reference sequence). The length of the CDR3 is 14 residues. The trim removed 1 base at V and 5 bases at J, leaving 4 bases unmatched. Amplification of TCR beta CDR3 regions used RNA as the template. The HTBI primer set served for first-round RT-PCR of the TCR CDR3. From the multiplex PCR reads, TCRdb called clonotypes with MiXCR, one entry per CDR3 protein. This repertoire shows about 400,000 distinct CDR3 sequences, 15% to 18% found once; its top ten account for about 30%. This specimen belongs to a study of T cells in Graves' hyperthyroidism and ophthalmopathy. Looking at the study overall: Blood from the periphery was taken at initial diagnosis, before any treatment. General study findings and limits: Most clonotypes expanded in thyroid above 0.001 were likewise present in blood.

Material: blood. This chain uses TRBV15 with TRBJ2-5, with 7 bases matching TRBD1. The TCR was taken from a woman between 18 and 29 years old with Graves' hyperthyroidism that later progressed to Graves' ophthalmopathy. CDR3 nucleotide sequence: TGTGCCACCAGCAGAGGAACAGGGGTCGAGACCCAGTACTTC. This encodes CATSRGTGVETQYF.